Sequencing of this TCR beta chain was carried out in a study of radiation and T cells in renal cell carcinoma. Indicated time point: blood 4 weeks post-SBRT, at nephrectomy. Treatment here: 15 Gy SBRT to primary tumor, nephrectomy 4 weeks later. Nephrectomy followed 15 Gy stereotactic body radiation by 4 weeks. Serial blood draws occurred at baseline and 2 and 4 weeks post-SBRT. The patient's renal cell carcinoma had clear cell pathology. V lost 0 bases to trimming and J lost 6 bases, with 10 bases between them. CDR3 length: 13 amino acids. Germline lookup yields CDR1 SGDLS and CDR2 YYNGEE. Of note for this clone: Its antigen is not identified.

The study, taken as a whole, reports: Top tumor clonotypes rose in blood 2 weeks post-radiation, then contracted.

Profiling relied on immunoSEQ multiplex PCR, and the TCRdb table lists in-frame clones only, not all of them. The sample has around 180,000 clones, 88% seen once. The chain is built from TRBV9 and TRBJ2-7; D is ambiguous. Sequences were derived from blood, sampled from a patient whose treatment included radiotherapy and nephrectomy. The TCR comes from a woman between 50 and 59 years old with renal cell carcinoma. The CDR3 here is CASSVDGRLEQYF. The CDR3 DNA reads TGTGCCAGCAGCGTAGATGGCAGGCTCGAGCAGTACTTC.